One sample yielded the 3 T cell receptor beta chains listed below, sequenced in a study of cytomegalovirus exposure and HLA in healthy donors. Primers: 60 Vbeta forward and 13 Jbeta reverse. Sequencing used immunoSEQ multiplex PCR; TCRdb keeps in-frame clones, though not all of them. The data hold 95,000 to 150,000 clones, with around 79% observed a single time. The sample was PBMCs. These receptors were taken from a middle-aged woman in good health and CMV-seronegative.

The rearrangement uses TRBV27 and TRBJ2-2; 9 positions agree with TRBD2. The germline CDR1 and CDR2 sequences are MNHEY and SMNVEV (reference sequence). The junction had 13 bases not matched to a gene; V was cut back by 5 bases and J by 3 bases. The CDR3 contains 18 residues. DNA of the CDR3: TGTGCCAGCAGTCTCCCAAAGAAAGCGGGAGGATACACCGGGGAGCTGTTTTTT. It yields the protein CASSLPKKAGGYTGELFF.

CDR3 amino acids: CASSLGQNYGYTF. As DNA, the CDR3 is TGTGCCAGCAGTTTAGGACAGAACTATGGCTACACCTTC. This sequence joins TRBV2 and TRBJ1-2; D possibly corresponds to TRBD1 (6 bases). Trimming removed 5 bases from V and 2 bases from J, with 9 bases in between. The CDR3 sequence is 13 residues long. Germline lookup yields CDR1 SNHLY and CDR2 FYNNEI.

The CDR3 coding sequence is TGTGCCATCAGTGAGACATCTAGCGGGGCGAGCACAGATACGCAGTATTTT. As protein: CAISETSSGASTDTQYF. The chain carries TRBV10-3 and TRBJ2-3, with 9 bases identical to TRBD2. CDR1 is ENHRY and CDR2 is SYGVKD in the germline V gene. Trimming at V came to 2 bases and at J to 0 bases, leaving 6 bases not matched to a gene. There are 17 residues in the CDR3.